What follows describes a single T cell receptor (beta chain). Its antigen is currently not known. Qualities for individual bases were not recorded, and no much larger clone is one base off. Sorting staining used anti-CD3, anti-CD4, anti-CD8 and a Vbeta20 antibody from the IOTest Beta Mark kit on a FACSAria III, with purity above 97%. Mononuclear cells were isolated by Ficoll-Paque PLUS density gradient centrifugation from peripheral blood that had been collected in sodium heparin tubes. Before TCRbeta deep sequencing, the CD4+ Vbeta20+, CD4+ Vbeta20-, and CD8+ T cell fractions were FACS-sorted. Genomic DNA was isolated and then used for the TCRbeta deep sequencing. TCRbeta CDR3 sequencing and initial data processing were performed with the immunoSEQ assay as a commercial service. For the original study's pipeline: Reads were demultiplexed, adapter and primer sequences were removed, similar clones were merged by frequency-ratio clustering, and V, D, J genes were annotated with IMGT. The source is immuneACCESS, and TCRdb retained only in-frame sequences with V and J called. Part of the clones is not carried over; for the studies checked, unresolved V genes explain less than half of this, and the remainder is unexplained. V and J calls and clone size are as listed in that table; D and trimming were resolved from the DNA. This sample lists approximately 14,000 clones; roughly three quarters were detected once. Together, the top ten hold about 30% of the sample.

The data stem from a study of somatic mutations in T cells in chronic GVHD (dated by TCRdb to 2020 to 2022). The CDR3 measures 19 amino acids from cysteine to phenylalanine. The read is trimmed to its CDR3 DNA, 57 bases read in frame from base 1. CDR1 is given as LNHNV and CDR2 as YYDKDF, both from the germline V gene (reference sequence). The germline V end is reduced by 5 bases and the J end by 0 bases; junction bases left unmatched: 12. The rearranged segments are TRBV15 and TRBJ1-5; 11 bases in the middle match TRBD1. This TCR derives from a male patient aged 50 to 59 with chronic graft-versus-host disease. After a transplant, some T cells may have been passed on by the graft donor. Sequences were obtained from Vbeta20-negative CD4+ T cells from blood. The sample's cell subset or site label, decoded: CD4+ T cells sorted as TCR Vbeta20 negative by flow cytometry. The CDR3 in this case is CATSARGQGDRYSNQPQHF. The DNA sequence reads TGTGCCACCAGCGCCAGGGGACAGGGGGACCGATATAGCAATCAGCCCCAGCATTTT.